These T cell receptor beta chains were read from a single sample in a study of blood T cell repertoires in COVID-19. Only in-frame clones appear in the TCRdb table, and some are missing; sequencing was by immunoSEQ multiplex PCR. Of about 200,000 clones in the sample, 86% were seen once. Sequencing was done on a sample of peripheral blood. The receptors originated from a man older than 75 with acute or convalescent COVID-19. Each CDR3 is given with its conserved first and last residue. Each record gives: J gene, D gene, V gene, CDR3 protein. A D gene is named only where the DNA matches it firmly.

TRBJ1-6 . TRBV27 CASTQGTSPLHF
TRBJ1-1 TRBD1 TRBV18 CASSSLGQGATEAFF
TRBJ1-2 TRBD1 TRBV18 CASSLDRGLGDGYTF
TRBJ1-3 TRBD1 TRBV7-9 CASSVGTDSGNTIYF
TRBJ2-1 TRBD2 TRBV19 CASHGRAGAEQFF
TRBJ1-2 TRBD1 TRBV24-1 CATSDRTGTGYAYTF
TRBJ1-2 TRBD1 TRBV6-5 CASRRDRGVYGYTF
TRBJ1-2 . TRBV19 CASTPDRPYGYTF
TRBJ2-5 TRBD1 TRBV19 CASSQLGTGEETQYF
TRBJ2-2 . TRBV6-5 CASSYSRLNTGELFF
TRBJ1-6 . TRBV2 CASSETTSGNSPLHF
TRBJ2-7 TRBD1 TRBV19 CASRRGAGTGAPYEQYF
TRBJ1-5 . TRBV7-9 CASSLGGWGNQPQHF
TRBJ1-4 TRBD1 TRBV27 CASSFDRAKEKLFF
TRBJ2-1 TRBD2 TRBV7-9 CAGGLAGRNEQFF
TRBJ1-6 TRBD1 TRBV11-2 CASSRDSHNSPLHF
TRBJ2-2 . TRBV7-9 CASSLVAGAANTGELFF
TRBJ1-2 TRBD1 TRBV7-9 CASSPTGDSGYTF
TRBJ1-1 . TRBV7-2 CASSLGQVSSSVAFF
TRBJ1-6 . TRBV19 CATSSQGSYNSPLHF
TRBJ2-1 . TRBV14 CASSQRRSSYNEQFF
TRBJ1-2 . TRBV2 CASSEVRTFGGYTF